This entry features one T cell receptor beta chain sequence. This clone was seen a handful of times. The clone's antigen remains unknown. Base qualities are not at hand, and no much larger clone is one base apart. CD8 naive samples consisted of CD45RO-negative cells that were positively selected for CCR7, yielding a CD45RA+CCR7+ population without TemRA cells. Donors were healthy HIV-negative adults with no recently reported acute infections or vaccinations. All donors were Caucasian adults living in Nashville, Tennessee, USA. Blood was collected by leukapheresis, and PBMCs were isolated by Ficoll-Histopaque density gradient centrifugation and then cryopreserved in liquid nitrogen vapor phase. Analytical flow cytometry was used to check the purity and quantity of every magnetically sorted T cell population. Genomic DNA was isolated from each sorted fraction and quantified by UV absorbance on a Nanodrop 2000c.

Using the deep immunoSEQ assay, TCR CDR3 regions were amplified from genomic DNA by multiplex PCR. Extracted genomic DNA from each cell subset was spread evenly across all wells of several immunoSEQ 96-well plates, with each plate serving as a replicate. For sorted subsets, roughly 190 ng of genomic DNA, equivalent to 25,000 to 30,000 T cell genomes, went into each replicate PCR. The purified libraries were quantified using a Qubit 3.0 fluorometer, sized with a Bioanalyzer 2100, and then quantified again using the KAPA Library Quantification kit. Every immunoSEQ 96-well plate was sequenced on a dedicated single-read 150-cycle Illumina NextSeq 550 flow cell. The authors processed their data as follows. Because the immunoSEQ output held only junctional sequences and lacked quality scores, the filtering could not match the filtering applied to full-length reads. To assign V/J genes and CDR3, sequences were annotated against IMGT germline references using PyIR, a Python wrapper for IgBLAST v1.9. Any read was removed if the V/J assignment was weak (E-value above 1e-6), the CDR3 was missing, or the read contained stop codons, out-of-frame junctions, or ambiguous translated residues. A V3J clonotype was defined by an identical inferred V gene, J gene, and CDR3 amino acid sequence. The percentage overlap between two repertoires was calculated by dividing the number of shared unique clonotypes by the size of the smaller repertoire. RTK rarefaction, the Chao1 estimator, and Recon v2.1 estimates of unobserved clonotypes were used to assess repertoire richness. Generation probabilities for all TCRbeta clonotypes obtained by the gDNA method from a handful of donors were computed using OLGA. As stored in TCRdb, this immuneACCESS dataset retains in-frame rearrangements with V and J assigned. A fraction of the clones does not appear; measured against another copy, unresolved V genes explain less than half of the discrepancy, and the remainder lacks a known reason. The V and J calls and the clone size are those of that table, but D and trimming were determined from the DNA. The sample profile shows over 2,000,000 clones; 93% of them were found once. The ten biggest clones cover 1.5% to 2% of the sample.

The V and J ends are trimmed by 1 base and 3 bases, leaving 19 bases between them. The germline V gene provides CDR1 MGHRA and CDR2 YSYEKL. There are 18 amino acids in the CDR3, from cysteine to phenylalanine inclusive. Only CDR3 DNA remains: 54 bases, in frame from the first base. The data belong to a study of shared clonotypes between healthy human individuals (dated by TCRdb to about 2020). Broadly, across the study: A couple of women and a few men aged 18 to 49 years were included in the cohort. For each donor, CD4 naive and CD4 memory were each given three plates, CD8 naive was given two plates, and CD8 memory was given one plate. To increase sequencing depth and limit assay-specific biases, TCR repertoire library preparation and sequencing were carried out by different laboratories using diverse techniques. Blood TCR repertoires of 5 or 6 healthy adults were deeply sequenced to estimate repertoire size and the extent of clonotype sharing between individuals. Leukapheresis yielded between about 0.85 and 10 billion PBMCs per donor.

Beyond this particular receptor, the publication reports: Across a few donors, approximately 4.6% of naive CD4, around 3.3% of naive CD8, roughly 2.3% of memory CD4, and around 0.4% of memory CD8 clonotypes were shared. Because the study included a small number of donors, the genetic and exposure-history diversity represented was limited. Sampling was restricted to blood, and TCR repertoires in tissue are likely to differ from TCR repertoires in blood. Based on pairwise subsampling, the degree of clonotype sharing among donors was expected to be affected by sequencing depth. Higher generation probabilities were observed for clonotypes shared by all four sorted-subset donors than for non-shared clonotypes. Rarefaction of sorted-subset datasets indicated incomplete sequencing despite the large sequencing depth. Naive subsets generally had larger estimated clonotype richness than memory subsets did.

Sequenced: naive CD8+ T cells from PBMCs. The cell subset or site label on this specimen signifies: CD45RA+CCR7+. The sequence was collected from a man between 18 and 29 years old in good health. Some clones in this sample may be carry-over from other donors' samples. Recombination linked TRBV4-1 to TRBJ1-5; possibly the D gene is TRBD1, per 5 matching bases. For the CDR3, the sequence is CASSQVGGASGINQPQHF. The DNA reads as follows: TGCGCCAGCAGCCAAGTGGGCGGGGCTTCTGGAATCAATCAGCCCCAGCATTTT.